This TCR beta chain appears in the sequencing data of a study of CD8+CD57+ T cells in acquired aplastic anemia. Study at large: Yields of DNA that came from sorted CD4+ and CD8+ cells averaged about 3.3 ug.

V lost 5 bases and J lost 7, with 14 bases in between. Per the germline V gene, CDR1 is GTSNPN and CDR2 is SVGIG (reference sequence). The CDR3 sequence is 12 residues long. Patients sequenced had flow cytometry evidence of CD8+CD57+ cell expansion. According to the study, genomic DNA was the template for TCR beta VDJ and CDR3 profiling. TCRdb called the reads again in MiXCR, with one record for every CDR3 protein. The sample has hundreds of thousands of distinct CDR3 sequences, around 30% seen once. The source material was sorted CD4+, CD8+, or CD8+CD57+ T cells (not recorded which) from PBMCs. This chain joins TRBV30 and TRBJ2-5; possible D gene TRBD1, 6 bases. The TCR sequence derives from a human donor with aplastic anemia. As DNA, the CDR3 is TGTGCCTGGGCTCCCGAAGGGGGGACCCAGTACTTC. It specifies CAWAPEGGTQYF. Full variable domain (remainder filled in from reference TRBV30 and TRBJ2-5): SQTIHQWPATLVQPVGSPLSLECTVEGTSNPNLYWYRQAAGRGLQLLFYSVGIGQISSEVPQNLSASRPQDRQFILSSKKLLLSDSGFYLCAWAPEGGTQYFGPGTRLLVL.